This T cell receptor (beta chain) was sequenced for a study of shared clonotypes between healthy human individuals (dated by TCRdb to 2019 to 2021). Regarding the study in general: A couple of women and a few men aged 18 to 49 years were included in the cohort. To estimate repertoire size and how much clonotype sharing occurs between individuals, the study deeply sequenced the blood TCR repertoires of a handful of healthy adults. For each donor, CD4 naive and CD4 memory were each run on three plates, CD8 naive on two plates, and CD8 memory on one plate. Leukapheresis yielded between about 0.9 and 8.9 billion PBMCs per donor. To increase sequencing depth and limit assay-specific biases, TCR repertoire library preparation and sequencing were carried out by different laboratories using diverse techniques.

The donors were healthy, HIV-negative adults with no recently reported acute infections or vaccinations. Every donor was a Caucasian adult residing in Nashville, Tennessee, USA. Magnetic negative selection was used to enrich CD4+ T cells, after which naive cells were positively selected on CD45RA and the negative fraction became the memory subset. Blood was obtained by leukapheresis, after which PBMCs were separated by Ficoll-Histopaque density gradient centrifugation and cryopreserved in liquid nitrogen vapor phase. Analytical flow cytometry was used to check the purity and quantity of each magnetically sorted T cell population. Genomic DNA was isolated from every sorted fraction and measured by UV absorbance on a Nanodrop 2000c. The study at large found these results: Sampling was restricted to blood, and TCR repertoires in tissue are likely to differ from TCR repertoires in blood. Sharing across several donors was observed for about 4.8% of naive CD4, over 3% of naive CD8, over 2% of memory CD4, and roughly 0.4% of memory CD8 clonotypes. Higher generation probabilities were observed for clonotypes shared by all four sorted-subset donors than for non-shared clonotypes. Based on pairwise subsampling, the degree of clonotype sharing among donors was expected to be affected by sequencing depth. Even with the large sequencing depth, rarefaction of the sorted-subset datasets indicated that sequencing was incomplete. Estimated clonotype richness was generally larger for naive than for memory subsets. Because the study included only a small number of donors, the genetic and exposure-history diversity represented was limited.

The CDR3 runs 17 amino acids, cysteine and phenylalanine included. The read is trimmed to its CDR3 DNA, 51 bases read in frame from base 1. Sequences SGHDN (CDR1) and FVKESK (CDR2) are obtained from the germline V gene. V drops 4 bases and J drops 2 bases, leaving 18 bases in between. This clone has just a few counts. No cognate antigen has been identified for it. No qualities accompany the bases; no much larger clone lies one base away. TCR CDR3 regions were amplified from genomic DNA by multiplex PCR using the deep immunoSEQ assay. Extracted genomic DNA from each cell subset was spread evenly across all wells of several immunoSEQ 96-well plates, with each plate serving as a replicate. For sorted subsets, approximately 200 ng of genomic DNA, equivalent to 25,000 to 30,000 T cell genomes, went into each replicate PCR. Purified libraries were measured with a Qubit 3.0 fluorometer, size-checked on a Bioanalyzer 2100, and measured again with the KAPA Library Quantification kit. Every immunoSEQ 96-well plate was sequenced on a separate single-read 150-cycle Illumina NextSeq 550 flow cell. In the source study's methods: The immunoSEQ output contained only junctional sequences without quality scores, so filtering could not match that applied to full-length reads. To assign V/J genes and CDR3, sequences were annotated against IMGT germline references using PyIR, a Python wrapper for IgBLAST v1.9. Reads were filtered out if the reads had weak V/J assignments (E-value above 1e-6), no CDR3, stop codons, out-of-frame junctions, or ambiguous translated residues. A V3J clonotype was defined by an identical inferred V gene, J gene, and CDR3 amino acid sequence. Percentage overlap between repertoires was computed as shared unique clonotypes divided by the size of the smaller repertoire. Richness of each repertoire was evaluated using RTK rarefaction, the Chao1 estimator, and Recon v2.1 estimates of unobserved clonotypes. Generation probabilities were computed with OLGA for all TCRbeta clonotypes obtained by the gDNA method from a handful of donors. Entries here come from immuneACCESS through TCRdb and include only in-frame sequences with V and J called. Some clones fail to appear in such tables; in the studies checked, an unresolved V gene covers under half of the shortfall, and the cause of the remainder is unknown. V, J and clone size are those of that table, while D and trimming were read from the DNA. A total of 2 million to 3 million clones appear in this sample, more than 85% of them only once. Jointly, the top ten make up roughly 0.39% of the sample.

The source material was naive CD4+ T cells from PBMCs. The cell subset or site label for this specimen denotes: CD45RA+ positively selected. This receptor chain uses TRBV14 and TRBJ1-3; the D region possibly corresponds to TRBD1 (6 bases align). The clonotype comes from a man between 18 and 35 years old in good health. Some clones in this sample may be carry-over from other donors' samples. The nucleotide sequence is TGTGCCAGCAGCCCTACCGAGTTGCAGGGGACTGGAAACACCATATATTTT. It codes for CASSPTELQGTGNTIYF.